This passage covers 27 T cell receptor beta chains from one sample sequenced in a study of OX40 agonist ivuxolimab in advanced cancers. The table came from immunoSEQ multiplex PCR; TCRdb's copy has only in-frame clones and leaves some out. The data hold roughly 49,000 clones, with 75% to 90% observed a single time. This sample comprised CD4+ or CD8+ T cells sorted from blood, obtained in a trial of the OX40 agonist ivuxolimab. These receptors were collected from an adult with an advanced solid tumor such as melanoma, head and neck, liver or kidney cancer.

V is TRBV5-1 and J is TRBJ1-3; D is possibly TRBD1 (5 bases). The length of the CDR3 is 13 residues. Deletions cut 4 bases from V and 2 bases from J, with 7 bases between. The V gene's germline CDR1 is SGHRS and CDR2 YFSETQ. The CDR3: CASSEQAGNTIYF. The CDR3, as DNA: TGCGCCAGCAGCGAACAGGCTGGAAACACCATATATTTT. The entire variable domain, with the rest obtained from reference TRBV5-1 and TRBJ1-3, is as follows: KAGVTQTPRYLIKTRGQQVTLSCSPISGHRSVSWYQQTPGQGLQFLFEYFSETQRNKGNFPGRFSGRQFSNSRSEMNVSTLELGDSALYLCASSEQAGNTIYFGEGSWLTVV.

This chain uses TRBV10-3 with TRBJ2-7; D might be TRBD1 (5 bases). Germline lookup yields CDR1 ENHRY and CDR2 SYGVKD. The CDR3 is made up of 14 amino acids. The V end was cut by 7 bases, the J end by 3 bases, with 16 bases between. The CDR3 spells CAIKPNERGYEQYF. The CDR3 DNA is TGTGCCATCAAACCGAACGAAAGGGGCTACGAGCAGTACTTC.

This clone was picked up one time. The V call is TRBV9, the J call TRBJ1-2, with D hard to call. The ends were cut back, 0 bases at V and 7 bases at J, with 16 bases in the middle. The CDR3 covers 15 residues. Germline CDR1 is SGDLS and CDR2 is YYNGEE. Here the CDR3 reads CASSVVSVGASGYTF. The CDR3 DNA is TGTGCCAGCAGCGTAGTGAGCGTAGGAGCCTCTGGCTACACCTTC. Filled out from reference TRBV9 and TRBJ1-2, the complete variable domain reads DSGVTQTPKHLITATGQRVTLRCSPRSGDLSVYWYQQSLDQGLQFLIQYYNGEERAKGNILERFSAQQFPDLHSELNLSSLELGDSALYFCASSVVSVGASGYTFGSGTRLTVV.

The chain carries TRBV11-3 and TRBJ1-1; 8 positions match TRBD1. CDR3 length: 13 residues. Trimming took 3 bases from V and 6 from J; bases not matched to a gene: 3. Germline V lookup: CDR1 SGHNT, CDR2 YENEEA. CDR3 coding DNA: TGTGCCAGCAGCTTTCAGGGGGCCGCTGAAGCTTTCTTT. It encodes CASSFQGAAEAFF.

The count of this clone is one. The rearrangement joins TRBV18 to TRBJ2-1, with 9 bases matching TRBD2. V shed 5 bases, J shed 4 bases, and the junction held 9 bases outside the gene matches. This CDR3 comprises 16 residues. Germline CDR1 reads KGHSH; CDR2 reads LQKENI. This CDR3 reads CASSSARLAAYNEQFF. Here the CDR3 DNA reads TGTGCCAGCTCATCTGCTCGACTAGCGGCTTACAATGAGCAGTTCTTC.

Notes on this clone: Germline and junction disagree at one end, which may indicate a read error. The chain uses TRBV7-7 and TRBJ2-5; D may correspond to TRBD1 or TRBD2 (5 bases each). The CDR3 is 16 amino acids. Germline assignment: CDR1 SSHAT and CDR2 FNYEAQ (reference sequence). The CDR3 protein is CASSPGALGTQETQYF. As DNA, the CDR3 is TGTGCTAGCAGCCCCGGGGCTCTCGGGACGCAAGAGACCCAGTACTTC.

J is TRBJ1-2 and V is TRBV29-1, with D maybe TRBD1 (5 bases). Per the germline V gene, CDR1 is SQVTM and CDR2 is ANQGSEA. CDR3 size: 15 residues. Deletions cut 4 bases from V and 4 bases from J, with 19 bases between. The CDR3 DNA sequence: TGCAGCGTTGGCTGGCTGGAGCGGGGGGTCTATGGCTACACCTTC. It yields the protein CSVGWLERGVYGYTF.

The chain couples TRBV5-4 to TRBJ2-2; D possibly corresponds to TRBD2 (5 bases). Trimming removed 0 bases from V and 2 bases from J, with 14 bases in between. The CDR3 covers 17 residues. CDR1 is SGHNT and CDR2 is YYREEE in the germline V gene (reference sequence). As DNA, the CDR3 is TGTGCCAGCAGCTTGGCGAGGGCAACCTCTAACACCGGGGAGCTGTTTTTT. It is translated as CASSLARATSNTGELFF.

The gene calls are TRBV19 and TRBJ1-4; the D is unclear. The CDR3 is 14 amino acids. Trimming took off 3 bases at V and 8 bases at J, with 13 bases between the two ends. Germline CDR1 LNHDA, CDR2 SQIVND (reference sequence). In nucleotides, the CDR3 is TGTGCCAGTAGTATGGCCGGGGTGGGAGAAAAACTGTTTTTT. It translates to CASSMAGVGEKLFF.

The CDR3 bases are TGCGCCAGCAGCGGCGGACAGGGGGTACGGCATAATTCACCCCTCCACTTT. This sequence encodes CASSGGQGVRHNSPLHF. This rearrangement joins TRBV5-1 to TRBJ1-6; 10 bases are shared with TRBD1. Germline V gene lookup returns CDR1 SGHRS and CDR2 YFSETQ. The length of the CDR3 is 17 residues. Trimming at V came to 4 bases and at J to 5 bases, leaving 9 bases not matched to a gene.

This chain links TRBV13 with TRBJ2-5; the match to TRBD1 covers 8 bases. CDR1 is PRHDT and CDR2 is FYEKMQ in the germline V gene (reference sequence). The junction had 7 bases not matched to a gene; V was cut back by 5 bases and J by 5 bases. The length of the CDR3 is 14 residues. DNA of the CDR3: TGTGCCAGCAGCAGCGACAGGGGCGGCGAGACCCAGTACTTC. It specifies CASSSDRGGETQYF.

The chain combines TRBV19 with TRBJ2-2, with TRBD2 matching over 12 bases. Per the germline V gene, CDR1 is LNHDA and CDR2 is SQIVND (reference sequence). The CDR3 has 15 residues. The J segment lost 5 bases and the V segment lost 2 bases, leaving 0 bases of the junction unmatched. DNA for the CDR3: TGTGCCAGTAGTATAACTAGCGGGAGGACCGGGGAGCTGTTTTTT. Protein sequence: CASSITSGRTGELFF.

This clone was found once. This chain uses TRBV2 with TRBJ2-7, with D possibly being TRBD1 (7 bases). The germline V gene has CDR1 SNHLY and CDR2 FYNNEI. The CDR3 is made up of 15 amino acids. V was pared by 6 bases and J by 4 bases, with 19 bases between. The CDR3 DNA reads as TGTGCCAGCAGGGAGGGACAGCAGGTCCTTTACGAGCAGTACTTC. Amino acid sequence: CASREGQQVLYEQYF.

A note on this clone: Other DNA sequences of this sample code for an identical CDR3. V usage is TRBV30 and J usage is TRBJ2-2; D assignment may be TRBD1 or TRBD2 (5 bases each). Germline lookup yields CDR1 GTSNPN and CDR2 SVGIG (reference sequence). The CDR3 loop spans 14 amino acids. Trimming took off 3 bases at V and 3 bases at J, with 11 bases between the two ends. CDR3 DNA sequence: TGTGCCTGGAGGGGGAGACAGTACACCGGGGAGCTGTTTTTT. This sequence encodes CAWRGRQYTGELFF.

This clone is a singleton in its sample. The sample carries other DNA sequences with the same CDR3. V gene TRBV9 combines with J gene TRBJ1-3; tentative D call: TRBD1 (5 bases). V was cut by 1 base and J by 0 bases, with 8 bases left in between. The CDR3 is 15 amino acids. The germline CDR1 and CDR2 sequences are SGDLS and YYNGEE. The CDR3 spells CASSVRGNSGNTIYF. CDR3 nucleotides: TGTGCCAGCAGCGTACGGGGGAACTCTGGAAACACCATATATTTT.

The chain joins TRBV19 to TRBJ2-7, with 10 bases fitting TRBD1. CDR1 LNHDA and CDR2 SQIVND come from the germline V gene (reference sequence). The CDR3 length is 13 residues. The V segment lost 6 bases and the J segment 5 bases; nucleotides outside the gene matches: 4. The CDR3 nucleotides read TGTGCCAGTAGCTGGACAGGGGGGGACGAGCAGTACTTC. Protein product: CASSWTGGDEQYF. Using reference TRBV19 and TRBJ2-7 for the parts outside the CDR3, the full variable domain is DGGITQSPKYLFRKEGQNVTLSCEQNLNHDAMYWYRQDPGQGLRLIYYSQIVNDFQKGDIAEGYSVSREKKESFPLTVTSAQKNPTAFYLCASSWTGGDEQYFGPGTRLTVT.

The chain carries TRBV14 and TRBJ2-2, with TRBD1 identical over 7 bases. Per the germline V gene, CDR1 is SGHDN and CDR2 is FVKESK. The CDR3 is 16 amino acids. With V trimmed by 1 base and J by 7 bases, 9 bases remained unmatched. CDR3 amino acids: CASSQGQGLRGGELFF. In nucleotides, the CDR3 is TGTGCCAGCAGCCAAGGACAGGGCCTTCGGGGCGGGGAGCTGTTTTTT.

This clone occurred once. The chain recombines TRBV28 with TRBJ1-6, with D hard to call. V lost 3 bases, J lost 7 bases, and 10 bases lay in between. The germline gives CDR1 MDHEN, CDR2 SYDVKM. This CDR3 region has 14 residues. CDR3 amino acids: CASSFYGRNSPLHF. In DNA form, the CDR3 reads TGTGCCAGCAGTTTTTACGGCCGCAATTCACCCCTCCACTTT.

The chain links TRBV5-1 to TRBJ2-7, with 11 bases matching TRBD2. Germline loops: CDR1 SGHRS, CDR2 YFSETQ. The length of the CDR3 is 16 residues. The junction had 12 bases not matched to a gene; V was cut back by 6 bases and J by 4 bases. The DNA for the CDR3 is TGCGCCAGCAAGTCTATAGCGGGGGGGCCCCATTACGAGCAGTACTTC. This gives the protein CASKSIAGGPHYEQYF.

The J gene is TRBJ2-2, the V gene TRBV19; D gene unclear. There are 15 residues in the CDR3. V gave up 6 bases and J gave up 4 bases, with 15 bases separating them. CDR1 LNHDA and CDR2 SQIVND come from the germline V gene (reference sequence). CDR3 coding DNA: TGTGCCAGTAGCTACCAAATGGGCGTCACCGGGGAGCTGTTTTTT. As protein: CASSYQMGVTGELFF.

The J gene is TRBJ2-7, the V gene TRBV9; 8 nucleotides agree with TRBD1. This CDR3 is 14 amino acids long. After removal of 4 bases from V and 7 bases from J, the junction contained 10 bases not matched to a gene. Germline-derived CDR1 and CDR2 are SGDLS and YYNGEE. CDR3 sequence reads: CASSQGQGAVEQYF. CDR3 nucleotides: TGTGCCAGCAGCCAGGGGCAGGGGGCGGTGGAGCAGTACTTC.

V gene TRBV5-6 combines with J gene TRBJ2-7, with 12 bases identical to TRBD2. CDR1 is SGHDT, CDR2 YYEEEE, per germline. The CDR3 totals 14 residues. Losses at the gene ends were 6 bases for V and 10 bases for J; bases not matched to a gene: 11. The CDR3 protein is CASKETTSGRRQYF. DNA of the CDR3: TGTGCCAGCAAGGAGACGACTAGCGGGAGAAGACAGTACTTC.

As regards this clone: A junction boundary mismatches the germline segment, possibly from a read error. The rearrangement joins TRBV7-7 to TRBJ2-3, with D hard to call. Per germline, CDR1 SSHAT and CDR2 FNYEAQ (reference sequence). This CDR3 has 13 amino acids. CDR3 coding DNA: TGTGCTAGCAGCTTAGTTATGACAGATACGCAGTATTTT. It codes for CASSLVMTDTQYF.

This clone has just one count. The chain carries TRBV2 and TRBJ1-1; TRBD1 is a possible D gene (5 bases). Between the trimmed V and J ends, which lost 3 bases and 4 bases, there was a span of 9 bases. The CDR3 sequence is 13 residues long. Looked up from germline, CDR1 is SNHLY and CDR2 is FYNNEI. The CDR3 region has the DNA TGTGCCAGCAGTGAGGGCAGGGTCACTGAAGCTTTCTTT. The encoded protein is CASSEGRVTEAFF.

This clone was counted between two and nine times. The CDR3, as DNA: TGTGCCAGCAGTCTGGCCCACGATTCACCCCTCCACTTT. Its protein product is CASSLAHDSPLHF. The chain recombines TRBV28 with TRBJ1-6; unclear D gene. Germline values: CDR1 MDHEN, CDR2 SYDVKM. Trimming shortened V by 5 bases and J by 8 bases, and 10 bases separated the two germline ends. The CDR3 is made up of 13 amino acids. Together with reference TRBV28 and TRBJ1-6, the CDR3 gives the full variable domain: DVKVTQSSRYLVKRTGEKVFLECVQDMDHENMFWYRQDPGLGLRLIYFSYDVKMKEKGDIPEGYSVSREKKERFSLILESASTNQTSMYLCASSLAHDSPLHFGNGTRLTVT.

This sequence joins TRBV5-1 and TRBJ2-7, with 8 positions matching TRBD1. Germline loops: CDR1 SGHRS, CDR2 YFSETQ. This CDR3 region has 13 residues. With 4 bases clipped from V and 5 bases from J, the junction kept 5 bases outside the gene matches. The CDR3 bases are TGCGCCAGCAGCCGCGACAGGGGCGACGAGCAGTACTTC. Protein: CASSRDRGDEQYF.

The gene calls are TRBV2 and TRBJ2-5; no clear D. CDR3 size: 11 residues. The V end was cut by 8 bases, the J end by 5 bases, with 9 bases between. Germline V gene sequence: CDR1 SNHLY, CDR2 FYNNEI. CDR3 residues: CASQELETQYF. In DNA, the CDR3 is TGTGCCAGCCAGGAGCTCGAGACCCAGTACTTC.